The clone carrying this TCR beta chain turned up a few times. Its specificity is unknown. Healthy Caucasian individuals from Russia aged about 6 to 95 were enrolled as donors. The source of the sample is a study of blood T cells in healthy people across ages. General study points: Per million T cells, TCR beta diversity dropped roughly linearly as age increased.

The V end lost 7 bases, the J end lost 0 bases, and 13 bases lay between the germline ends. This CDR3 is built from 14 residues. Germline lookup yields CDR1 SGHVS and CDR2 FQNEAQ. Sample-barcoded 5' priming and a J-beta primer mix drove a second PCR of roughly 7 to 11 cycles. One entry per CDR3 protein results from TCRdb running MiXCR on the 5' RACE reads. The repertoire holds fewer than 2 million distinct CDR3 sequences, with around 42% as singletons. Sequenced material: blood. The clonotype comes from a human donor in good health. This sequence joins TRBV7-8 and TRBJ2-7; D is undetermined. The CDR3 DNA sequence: TGTGCCAGCACCCTTGGGGTCATCTCCTACGAGCAGTACTTC. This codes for CASTLGVISYEQYF.